The present T cell receptor (beta chain) was sequenced within a study of T cell repertoires in cytomegalovirus infection. Study-level information: Indications of both CMV infection and matching HLA type were provided by public TCR beta signatures. Study results and limitations: Predominance within the ex vivo response was attributable to HLA-C-restricted CMV-specific TCR beta clonotypes. Carriers of CMV plus the relevant HLA were identified by cumulative public TCR beta family frequency.

TCRdb re-called the reads through MiXCR, storing one row per CDR3 protein. The profile shows roughly 230,000 distinct CDR3 sequences, approximately 22% of them singletons. This clonotype came up a few times. Its antigen is unknown. V lost 6 bases and J lost 8, with 19 bases in between. CDR1 MNHNS and CDR2 SASEGT come from the germline V gene. This CDR3 has 15 amino acids. The chain combines TRBV6-1 with TRBJ1-4; D gene uncertain. This receptor was taken from a human donor in good health (CMV status not recorded). Some clones in this sample may be carry-over from other donors' samples. The sample was CD8+ T cells from PBMCs. The CDR3 protein is CASSDPDNENEKLFF. CDR3 in DNA: TGTGCCAGCAGCGACCCCGACAATGAGAACGAAAAACTGTTTTTT.